This TCR beta chain was sequenced for a study of T cell responses to AZD1222 COVID-19 vaccine. Study-level results: Most donors were white British, females outnumbered males, and clonal diversity was possibly underestimated.

This CDR3 is 13 amino acids long. Deletions cut 2 bases from V and 5 bases from J, with 9 bases between. CDR1 SGHAT and CDR2 FQNNGV come from the germline V gene. As for this clone: No antigen is known for it.

This table comes from immunoSEQ multiplex PCR, and its TCRdb copy is limited to in-frame clones, with some not included. The sample includes 150,000 to 190,000 clones, over 80% seen only once; the top ten take about 9.8%. Sequencing was performed on peripheral blood, taken 28 days after the second AZD1222 dose. V usage is TRBV11-2 and J usage is TRBJ2-5; a possible D gene is TRBD2 (6 bases). This receptor was identified in an adult who received the AZD1222 COVID-19 vaccine. The CDR3, as DNA: TGTGCCAGCAGCTTATTTGGGGGGGAGACCCAGTACTTC. Its translation is CASSLFGGETQYF.